Sequencing of this TCR beta chain was carried out in a study of blood T cell repertoires in COVID-19. Study context: Whether acute or convalescent, the COVID-19 samples came from the United States, Italy and Spain.

In the original analysis: Amplification of reference gene primers provided the estimated nucleated cell counts. The method was immunoSEQ multiplex PCR; TCRdb's version includes in-frame clones alone and lacks a portion of them. V and J calls and clone size follow that table, whereas D and trimming were derived from the DNA. Here the sample spans approximately 170,000 clones, approximately 84% being singletons. Germline trimming cut 1 base from V and 6 bases from J; bases unmatched to any gene: 3. The CDR3 contains 14 residues. Germline V gene data show CDR1 as LNHDA and CDR2 as SQIVND (reference sequence).

Material for sequencing was peripheral blood. The receptor was isolated from a man aged 70-80 years with active or convalescent COVID-19. The V call is TRBV19, the J call TRBJ2-1; 7 bases are a match to TRBD2. The CDR3 is CASSIVRLANEQFF. DNA for the CDR3: TGTGCCAGTAGTATAGTCAGACTAGCCAATGAGCAGTTCTTC.